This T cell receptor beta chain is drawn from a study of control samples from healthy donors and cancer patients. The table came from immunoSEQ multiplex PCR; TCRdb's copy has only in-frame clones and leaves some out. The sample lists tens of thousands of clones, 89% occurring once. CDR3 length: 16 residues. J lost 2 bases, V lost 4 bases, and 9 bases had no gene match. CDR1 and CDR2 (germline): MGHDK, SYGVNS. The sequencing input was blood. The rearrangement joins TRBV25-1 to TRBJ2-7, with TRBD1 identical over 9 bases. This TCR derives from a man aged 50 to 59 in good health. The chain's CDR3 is CASSGGGTGKPYEQYF. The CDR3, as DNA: TGTGCCAGCAGTGGGGGGGGGACAGGGAAGCCCTACGAGCAGTACTTC.